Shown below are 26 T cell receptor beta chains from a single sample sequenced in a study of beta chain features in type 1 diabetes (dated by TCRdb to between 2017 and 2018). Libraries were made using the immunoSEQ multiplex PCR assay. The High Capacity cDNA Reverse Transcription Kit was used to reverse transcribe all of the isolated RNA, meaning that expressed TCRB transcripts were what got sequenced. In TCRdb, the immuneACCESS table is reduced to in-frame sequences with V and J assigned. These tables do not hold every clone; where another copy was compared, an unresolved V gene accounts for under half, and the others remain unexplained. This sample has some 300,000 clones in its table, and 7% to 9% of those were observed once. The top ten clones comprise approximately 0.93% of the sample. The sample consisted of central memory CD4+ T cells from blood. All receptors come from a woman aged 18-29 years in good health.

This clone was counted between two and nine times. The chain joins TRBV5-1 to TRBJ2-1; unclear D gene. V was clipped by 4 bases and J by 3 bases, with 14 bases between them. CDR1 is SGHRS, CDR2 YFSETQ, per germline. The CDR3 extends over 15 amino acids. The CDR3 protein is CASSLPRAFYNEQFF. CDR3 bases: TGCGCCAGCAGCCTCCCCAGAGCCTTCTACAATGAGCAGTTCTTC.

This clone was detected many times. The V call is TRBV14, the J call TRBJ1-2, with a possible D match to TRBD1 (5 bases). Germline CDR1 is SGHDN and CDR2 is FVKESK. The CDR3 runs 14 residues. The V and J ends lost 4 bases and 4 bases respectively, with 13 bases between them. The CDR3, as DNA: TGTGCCAGCAGCCTCGGGAGGGGTGGCTATGGCTACACCTTC. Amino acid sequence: CASSLGRGGYGYTF.

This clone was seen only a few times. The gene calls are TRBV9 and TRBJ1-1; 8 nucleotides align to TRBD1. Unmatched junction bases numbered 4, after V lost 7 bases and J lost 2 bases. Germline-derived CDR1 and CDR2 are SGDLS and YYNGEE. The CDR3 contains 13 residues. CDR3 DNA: TGTGCCAGCCGACAGGGGCTAAACACTGAAGCTTTCTTT. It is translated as CASRQGLNTEAFF.

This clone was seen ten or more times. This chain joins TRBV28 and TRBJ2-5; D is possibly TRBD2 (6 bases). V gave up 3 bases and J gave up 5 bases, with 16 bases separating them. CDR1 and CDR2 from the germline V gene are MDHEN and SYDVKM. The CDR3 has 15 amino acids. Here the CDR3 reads CASSLAGPTAETQYF. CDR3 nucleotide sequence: TGTGCCAGCAGTTTGGCGGGGCCGACCGCGGAGACCCAGTACTTC.

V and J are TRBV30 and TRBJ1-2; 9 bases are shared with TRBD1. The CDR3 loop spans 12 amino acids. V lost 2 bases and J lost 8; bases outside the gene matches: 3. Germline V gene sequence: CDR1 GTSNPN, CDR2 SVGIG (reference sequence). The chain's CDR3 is CAWSTTGGGYTF. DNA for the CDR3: TGTGCCTGGAGTACTACAGGGGGCGGCTACACCTTC. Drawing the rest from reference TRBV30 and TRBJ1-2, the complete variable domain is SQTIHQWPATLVQPVGSPLSLECTVEGTSNPNLYWYRQAAGRGLQLLFYSVGIGQISSEVPQNLSASRPQDRQFILSSKKLLLSDSGFYLCAWSTTGGGYTFGSGTRLTVV.

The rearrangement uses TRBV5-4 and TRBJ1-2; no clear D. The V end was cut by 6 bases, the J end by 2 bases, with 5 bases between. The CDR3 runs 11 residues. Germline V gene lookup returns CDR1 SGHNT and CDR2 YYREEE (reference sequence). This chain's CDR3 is CASTLNYGYTF. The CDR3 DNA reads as TGTGCCAGCACCCTCAACTATGGCTACACCTTC. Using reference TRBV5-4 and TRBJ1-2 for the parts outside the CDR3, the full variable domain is ETGVTQSPTHLIKTRGQQVTLRCSSQSGHNTVSWYQQALGQGPQFIFQYYREEENGRGNFPPRFSGLQFPNYSSELNVNALELDDSALYLCASTLNYGYTFGSGTRLTVV.

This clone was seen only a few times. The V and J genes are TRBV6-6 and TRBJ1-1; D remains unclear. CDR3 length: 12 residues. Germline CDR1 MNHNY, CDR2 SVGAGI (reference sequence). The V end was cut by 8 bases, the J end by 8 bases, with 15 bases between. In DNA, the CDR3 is TGTGCCAGCCGAGAAAGGGTCTCCGAAGCTTTCTTT. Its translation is CASRERVSEAFF.

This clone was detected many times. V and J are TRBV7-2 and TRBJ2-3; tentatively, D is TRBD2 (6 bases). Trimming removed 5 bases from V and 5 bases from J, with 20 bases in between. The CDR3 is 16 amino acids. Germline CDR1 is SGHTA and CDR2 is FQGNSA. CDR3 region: CASSPNPGLLGDTQYF. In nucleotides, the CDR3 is TGTGCCAGCAGCCCAAATCCGGGACTCCTTGGAGATACGCAGTATTTT.

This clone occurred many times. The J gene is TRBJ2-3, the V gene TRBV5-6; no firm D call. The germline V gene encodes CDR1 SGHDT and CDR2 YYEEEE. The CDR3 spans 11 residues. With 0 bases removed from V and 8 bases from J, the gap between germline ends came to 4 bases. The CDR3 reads CASSLARTQYF. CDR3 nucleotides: TGTGCCAGCAGCTTGGCTCGTACGCAGTATTTT.

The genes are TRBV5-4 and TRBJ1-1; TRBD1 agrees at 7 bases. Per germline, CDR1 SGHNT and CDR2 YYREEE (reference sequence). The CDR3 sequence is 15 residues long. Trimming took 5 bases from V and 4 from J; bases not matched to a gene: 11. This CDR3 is CASRTGTMGGTEAFF. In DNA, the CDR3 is TGTGCCAGCAGGACAGGGACTATGGGGGGCACTGAAGCTTTCTTT.

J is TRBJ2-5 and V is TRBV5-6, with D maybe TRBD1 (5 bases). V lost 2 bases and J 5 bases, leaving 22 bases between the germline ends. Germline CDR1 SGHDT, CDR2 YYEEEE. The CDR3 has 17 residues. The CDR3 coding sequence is TGTGCCAGCAGCTTCGTAAAGGCAGGGTGGGATAGGGAGACCCAGTACTTC. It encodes CASSFVKAGWDRETQYF. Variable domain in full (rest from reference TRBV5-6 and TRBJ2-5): DAGVTQSPTHLIKTRGQQVTLRCSPKSGHDTVSWYQQALGQGPQFIFQYYEEEERQRGNFPDRFSGHQFPNYSSELNVNALLLGDSALYLCASSFVKAGWDRETQYFGPGTRLLVL.

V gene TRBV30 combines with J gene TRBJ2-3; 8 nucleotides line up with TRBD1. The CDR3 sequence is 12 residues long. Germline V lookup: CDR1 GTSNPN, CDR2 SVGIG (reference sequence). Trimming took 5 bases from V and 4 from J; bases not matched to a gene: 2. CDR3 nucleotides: TGTGCCTGGGGACAGGGATCAGATACGCAGTATTTT. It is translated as CAWGQGSDTQYF.

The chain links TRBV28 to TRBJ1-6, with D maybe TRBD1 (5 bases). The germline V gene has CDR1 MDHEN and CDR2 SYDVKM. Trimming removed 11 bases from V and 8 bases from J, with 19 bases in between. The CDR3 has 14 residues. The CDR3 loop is CAATRAGTYSPLHF. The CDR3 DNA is TGTGCCGCTACCCGGGCAGGGACCTATTCACCCCTCCACTTT.

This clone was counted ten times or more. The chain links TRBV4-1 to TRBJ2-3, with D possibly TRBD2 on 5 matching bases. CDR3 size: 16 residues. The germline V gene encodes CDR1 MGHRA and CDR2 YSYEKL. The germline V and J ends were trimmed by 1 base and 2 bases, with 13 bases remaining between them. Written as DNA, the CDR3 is TGCGCCAGCAGCCAAGCGCACGGGATAATCACAGATACGCAGTATTTT. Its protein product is CASSQAHGIITDTQYF.

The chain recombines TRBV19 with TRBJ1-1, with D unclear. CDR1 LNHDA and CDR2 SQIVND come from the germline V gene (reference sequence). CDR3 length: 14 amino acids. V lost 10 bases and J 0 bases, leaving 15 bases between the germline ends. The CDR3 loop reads CATVGRAMNTEAFF. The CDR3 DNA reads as TGTGCCACGGTTGGGAGGGCGATGAACACTGAAGCTTTCTTT.

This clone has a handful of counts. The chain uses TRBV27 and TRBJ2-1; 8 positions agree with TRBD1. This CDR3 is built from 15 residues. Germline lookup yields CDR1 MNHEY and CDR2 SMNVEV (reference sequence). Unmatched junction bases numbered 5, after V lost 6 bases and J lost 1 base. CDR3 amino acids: CASRLNRGSYNEQFF. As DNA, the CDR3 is TGTGCCAGCAGGTTGAACAGGGGGTCCTACAATGAGCAGTTCTTC.

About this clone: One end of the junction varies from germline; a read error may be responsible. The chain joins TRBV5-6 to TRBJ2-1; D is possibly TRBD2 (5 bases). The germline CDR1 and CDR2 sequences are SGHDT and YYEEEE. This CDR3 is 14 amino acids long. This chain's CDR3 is CASSSERASNEQLF. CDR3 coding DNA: TGTGCCAGCAGCTCCGAGAGGGCCTCGAATGAGCAGCTCTTC.

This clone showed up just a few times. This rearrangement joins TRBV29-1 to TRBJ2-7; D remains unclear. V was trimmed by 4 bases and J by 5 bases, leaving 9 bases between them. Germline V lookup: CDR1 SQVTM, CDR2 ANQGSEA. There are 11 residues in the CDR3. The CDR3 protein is CSVATSDEQYF. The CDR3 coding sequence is TGCAGCGTTGCGACTTCAGACGAGCAGTACTTC.

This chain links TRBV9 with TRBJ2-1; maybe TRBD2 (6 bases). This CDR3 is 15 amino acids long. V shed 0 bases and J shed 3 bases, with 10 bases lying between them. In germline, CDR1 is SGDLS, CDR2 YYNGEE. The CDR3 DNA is TGTGCCAGCAGCGTAGGCGGGGCTGACTACAATGAGCAGTTCTTC. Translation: CASSVGGADYNEQFF.

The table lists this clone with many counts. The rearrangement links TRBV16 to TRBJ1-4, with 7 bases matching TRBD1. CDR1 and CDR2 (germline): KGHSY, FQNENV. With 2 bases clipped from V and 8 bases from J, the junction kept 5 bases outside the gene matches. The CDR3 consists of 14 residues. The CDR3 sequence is CASSQGQVGEKLFF. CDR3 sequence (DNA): TGTGCCAGCAGCCAAGGACAGGTCGGGGAAAAACTGTTTTTT. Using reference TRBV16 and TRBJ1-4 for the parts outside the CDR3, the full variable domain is GEEVAQTPKHLVRGEGQKAKLYCAPIKGHSYVFWYQQVLKNEFKFLISFQNENVFDETGMPKERFSAKCLPNSPCSLEIQATKLEDSAVYFCASSQGQVGEKLFFGSGTQLSVL.

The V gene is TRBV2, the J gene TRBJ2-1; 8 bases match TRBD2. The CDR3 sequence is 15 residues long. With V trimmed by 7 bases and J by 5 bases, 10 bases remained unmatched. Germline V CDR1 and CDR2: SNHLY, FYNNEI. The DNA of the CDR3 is TGTGCCAGCACGCGGGGAGGTAGCGGGAACAATGAGCAGTTCTTC. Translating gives CASTRGGSGNNEQFF.

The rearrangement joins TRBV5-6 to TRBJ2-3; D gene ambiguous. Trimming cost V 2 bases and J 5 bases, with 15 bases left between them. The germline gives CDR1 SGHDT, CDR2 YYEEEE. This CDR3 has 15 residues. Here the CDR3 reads CASSLGPLPQDTQYF. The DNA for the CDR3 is TGTGCCAGCAGCTTAGGGCCCCTACCCCAAGATACGCAGTATTTT.

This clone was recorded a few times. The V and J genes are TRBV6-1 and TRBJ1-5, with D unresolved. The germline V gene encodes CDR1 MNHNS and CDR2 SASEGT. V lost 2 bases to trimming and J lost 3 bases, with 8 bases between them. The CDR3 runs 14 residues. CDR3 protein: CASSESKDNQPQHF. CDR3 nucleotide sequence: TGTGCCAGCAGTGAAAGTAAGGACAATCAGCCCCAGCATTTT.

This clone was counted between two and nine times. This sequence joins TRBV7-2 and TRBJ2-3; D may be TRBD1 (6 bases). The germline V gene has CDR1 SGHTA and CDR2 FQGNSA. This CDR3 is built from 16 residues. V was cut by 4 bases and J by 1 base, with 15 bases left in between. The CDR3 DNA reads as TGTGCCAGCAGCTCGCGGAGAGGACAGCGCACAGATACGCAGTATTTT. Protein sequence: CASSSRRGQRTDTQYF.

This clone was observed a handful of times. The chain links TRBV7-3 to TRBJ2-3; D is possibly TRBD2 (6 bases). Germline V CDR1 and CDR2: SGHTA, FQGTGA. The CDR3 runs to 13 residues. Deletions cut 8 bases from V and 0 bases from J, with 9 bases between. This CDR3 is CASASVSTDTQYF. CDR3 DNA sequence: TGTGCCAGCGCTAGCGTGAGCACAGATACGCAGTATTTT. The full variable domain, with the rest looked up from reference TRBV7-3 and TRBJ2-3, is GAGVSQTPSNKVTEKGKYVELRCDPISGHTALYWYRQSLGQGPEFLIYFQGTGAADDSGLPNDRFFAVRPEGSVSTLKIQRTERGDSAVYLCASASVSTDTQYFGPGTRLTVL.

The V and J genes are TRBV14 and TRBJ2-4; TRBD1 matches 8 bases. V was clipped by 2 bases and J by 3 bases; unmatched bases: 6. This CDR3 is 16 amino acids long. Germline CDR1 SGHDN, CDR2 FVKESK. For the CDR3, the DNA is TGTGCCAGCAGCCAACAGGGGGCGCGAGGCAAAAACATTCAGTACTTC. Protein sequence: CASSQQGARGKNIQYF.